The present entry profiles one T cell receptor beta chain with its context. Trimming at V came to 5 bases and at J to 5 bases, leaving 11 bases not matched to a gene. This CDR3 spans 16 amino acids. Per the germline V gene, CDR1 is SGHNT and CDR2 is YYREEE (reference sequence). This record comes from a study of blood T cell repertoires in COVID-19. As for the study in general: COVID-19 samples from acute and convalescent phases originated in the United States, Italy and Spain. Sources were T cells, B-cell-depleted T cells, or PBMCs; the material itself was cDNA or gDNA.

Assay used: immunoSEQ multiplex PCR; TCRdb lists only in-frame clones, some missing. Here the sample spans hundreds of thousands of clones, about 91% being singletons. This TCR was recovered from a woman aged 25 to 39 with COVID-19, enrolled during active disease. Sequencing input: peripheral blood. V and J are TRBV5-4 and TRBJ2-3, with 10 bases aligning to TRBD2. In nucleotides, the CDR3 is TGTGCCAGCAGTTCCGCCCTTGAGCGGGGGGGAGATACGCAGTATTTT. This encodes CASSSALERGGDTQYF.